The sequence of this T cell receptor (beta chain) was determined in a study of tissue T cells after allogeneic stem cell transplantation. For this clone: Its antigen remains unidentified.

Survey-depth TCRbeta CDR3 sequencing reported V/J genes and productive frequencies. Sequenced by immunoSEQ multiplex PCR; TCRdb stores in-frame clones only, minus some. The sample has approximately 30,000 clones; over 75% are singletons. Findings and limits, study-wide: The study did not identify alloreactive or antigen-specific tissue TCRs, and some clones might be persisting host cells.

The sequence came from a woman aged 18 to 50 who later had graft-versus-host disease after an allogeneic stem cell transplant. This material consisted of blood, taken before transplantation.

The DNA for the CDR3 is TGTGCCAGCAGCCCCCGGACCCTGAACACTGAAGCTTTCTTT. It encodes CASSPRTLNTEAFF. V and J are TRBV7-2 and TRBJ1-1; D remains unclear. Germline V CDR1 and CDR2: SGHTA, FQGNSA. V dropped 5 bases and J dropped 0 bases, with 10 bases sitting between them. The CDR3 consists of 14 residues.